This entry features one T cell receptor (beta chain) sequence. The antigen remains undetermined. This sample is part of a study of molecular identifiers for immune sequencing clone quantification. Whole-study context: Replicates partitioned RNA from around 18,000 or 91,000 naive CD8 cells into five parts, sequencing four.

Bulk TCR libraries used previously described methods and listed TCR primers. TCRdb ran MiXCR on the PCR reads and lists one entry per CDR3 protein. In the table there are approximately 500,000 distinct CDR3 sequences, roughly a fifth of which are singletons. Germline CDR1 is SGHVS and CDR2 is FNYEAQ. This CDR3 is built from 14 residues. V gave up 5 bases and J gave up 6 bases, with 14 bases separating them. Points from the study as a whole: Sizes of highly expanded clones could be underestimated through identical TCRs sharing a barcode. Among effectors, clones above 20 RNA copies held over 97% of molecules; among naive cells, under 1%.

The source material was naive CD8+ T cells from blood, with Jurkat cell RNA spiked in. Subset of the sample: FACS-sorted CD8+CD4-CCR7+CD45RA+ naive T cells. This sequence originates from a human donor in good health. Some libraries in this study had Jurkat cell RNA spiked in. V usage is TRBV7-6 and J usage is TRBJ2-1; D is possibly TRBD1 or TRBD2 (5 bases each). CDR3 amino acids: CASSTYGASNEQFF. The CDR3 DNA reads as TGTGCCAGCAGCACGTACGGGGCCAGCAATGAGCAGTTCTTC.